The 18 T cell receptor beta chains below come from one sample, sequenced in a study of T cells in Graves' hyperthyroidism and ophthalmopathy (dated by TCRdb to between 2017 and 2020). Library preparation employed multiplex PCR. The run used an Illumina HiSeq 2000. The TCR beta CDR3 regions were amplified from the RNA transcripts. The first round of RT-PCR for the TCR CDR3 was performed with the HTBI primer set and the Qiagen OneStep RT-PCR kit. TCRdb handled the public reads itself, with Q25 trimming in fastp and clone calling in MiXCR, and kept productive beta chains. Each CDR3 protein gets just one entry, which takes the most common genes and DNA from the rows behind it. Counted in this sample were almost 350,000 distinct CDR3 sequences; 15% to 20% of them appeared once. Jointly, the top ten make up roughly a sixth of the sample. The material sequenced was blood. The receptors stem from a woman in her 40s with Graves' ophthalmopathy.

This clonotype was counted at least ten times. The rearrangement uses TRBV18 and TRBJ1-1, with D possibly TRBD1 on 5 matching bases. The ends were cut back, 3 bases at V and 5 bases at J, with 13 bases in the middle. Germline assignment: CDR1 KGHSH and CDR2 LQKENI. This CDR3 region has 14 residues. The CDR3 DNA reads TGTGCCAGCTCACCGGCGGGGGGAGGGACTGAAGCTTTCTTT. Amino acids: CASSPAGGGTEAFF.

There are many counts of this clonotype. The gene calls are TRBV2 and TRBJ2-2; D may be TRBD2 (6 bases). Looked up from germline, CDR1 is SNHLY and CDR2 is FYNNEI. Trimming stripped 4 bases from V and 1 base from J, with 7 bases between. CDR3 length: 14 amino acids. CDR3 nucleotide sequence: TGTGCCAGCAGTGTGGAGGGGAACACCGGGGAGCTGTTTTTT. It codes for CASSVEGNTGELFF.

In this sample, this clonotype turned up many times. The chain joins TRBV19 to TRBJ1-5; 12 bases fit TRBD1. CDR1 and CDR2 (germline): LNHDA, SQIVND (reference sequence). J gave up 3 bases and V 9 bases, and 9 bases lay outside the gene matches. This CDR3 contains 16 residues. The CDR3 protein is CASGTGGAGINQPQHF. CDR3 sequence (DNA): TGTGCCAGCGGGACAGGGGGCGCGGGGATCAATCAGCCCCAGCATTTT. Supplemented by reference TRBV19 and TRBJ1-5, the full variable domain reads DGGITQSPKYLFRKEGQNVTLSCEQNLNHDAMYWYRQDPGQGLRLIYYSQIVNDFQKGDIAEGYSVSREKKESFPLTVTSAQKNPTAFYLCASGTGGAGINQPQHFGDGTRLSIL.

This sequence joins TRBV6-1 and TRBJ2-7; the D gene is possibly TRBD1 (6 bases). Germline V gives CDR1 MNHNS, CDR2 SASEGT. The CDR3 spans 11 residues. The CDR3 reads CAGGSPYEQYF. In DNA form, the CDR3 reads TGTGCTGGGGGCAGTCCCTACGAGCAGTACTTC.

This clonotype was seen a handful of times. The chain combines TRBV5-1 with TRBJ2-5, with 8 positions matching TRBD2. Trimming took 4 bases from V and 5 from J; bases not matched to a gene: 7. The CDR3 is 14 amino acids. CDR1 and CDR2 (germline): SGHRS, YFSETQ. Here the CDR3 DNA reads TGCGCCAGCAGCCCAGCTAGCGGGCTGGAGACCCAGTACTTC. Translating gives CASSPASGLETQYF.

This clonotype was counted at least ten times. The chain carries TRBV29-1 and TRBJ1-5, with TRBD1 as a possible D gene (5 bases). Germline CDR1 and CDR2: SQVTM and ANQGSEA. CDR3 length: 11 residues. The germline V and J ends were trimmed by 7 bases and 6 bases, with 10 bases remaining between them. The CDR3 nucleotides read TGCAGCGCTGTGGGACTTCAGCCCCAGCATTTT. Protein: CSAVGLQPQHF.

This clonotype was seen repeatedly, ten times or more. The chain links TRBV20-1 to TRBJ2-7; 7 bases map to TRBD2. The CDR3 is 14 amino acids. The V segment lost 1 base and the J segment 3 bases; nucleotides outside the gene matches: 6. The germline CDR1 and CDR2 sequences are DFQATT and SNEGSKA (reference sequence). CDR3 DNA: TGCAGTGCTAGAGGTGACGGACTAGACTACGAGCAGTACTTC. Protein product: CSARGDGLDYEQYF.

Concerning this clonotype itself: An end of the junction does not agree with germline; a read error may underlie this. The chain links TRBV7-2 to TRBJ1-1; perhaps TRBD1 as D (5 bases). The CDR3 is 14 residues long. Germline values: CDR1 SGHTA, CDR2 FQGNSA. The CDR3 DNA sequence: TGTGCCAGCAGCTTAGTCGGGGGGAACCCTGAAGCTTTCTTT. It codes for CASSLVGGNPEAFF.

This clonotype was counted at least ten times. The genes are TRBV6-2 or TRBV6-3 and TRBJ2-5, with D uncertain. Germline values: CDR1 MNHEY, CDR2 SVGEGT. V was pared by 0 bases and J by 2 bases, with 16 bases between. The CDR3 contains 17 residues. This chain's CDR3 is CASSYSIGKRLQETQYF. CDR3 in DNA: TGTGCCAGCAGTTACTCGATTGGGAAGCGACTTCAAGAGACCCAGTACTTC.

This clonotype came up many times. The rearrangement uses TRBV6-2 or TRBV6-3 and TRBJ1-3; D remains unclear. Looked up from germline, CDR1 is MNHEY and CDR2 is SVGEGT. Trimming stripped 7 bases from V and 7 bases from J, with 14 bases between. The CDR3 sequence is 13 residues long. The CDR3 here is CASTTDLGNTIYF. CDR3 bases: TGTGCCAGCACAACCGACCTGGGGAACACCATATATTTT.

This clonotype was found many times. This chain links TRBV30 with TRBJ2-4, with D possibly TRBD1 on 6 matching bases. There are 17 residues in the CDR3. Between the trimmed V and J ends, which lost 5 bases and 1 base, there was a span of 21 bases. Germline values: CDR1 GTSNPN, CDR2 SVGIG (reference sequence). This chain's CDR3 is CAWLEVGGVVAKNIQYF. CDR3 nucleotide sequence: TGTGCCTGGTTGGAGGTAGGGGGAGTTGTGGCCAAAAACATTCAGTACTTC. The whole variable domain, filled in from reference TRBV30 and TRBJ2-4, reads SQTIHQWPATLVQPVGSPLSLECTVEGTSNPNLYWYRQAAGRGLQLLFYSVGIGQISSEVPQNLSASRPQDRQFILSSKKLLLSDSGFYLCAWLEVGGVVAKNIQYFGAGTRLSVL.

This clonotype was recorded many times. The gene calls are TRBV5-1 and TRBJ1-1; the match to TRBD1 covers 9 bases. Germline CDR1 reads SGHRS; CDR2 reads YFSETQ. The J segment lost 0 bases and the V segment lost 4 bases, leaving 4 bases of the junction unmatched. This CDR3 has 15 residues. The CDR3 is CASSKTGGMNTEAFF. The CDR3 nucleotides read TGCGCCAGCAGCAAGACAGGGGGAATGAACACTGAAGCTTTCTTT.

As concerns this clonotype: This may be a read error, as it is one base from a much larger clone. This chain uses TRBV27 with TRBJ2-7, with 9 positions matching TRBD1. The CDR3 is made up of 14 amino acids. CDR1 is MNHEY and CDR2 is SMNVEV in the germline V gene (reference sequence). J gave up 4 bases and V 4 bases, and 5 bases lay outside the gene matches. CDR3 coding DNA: TGTGCCAGCAGTTGGACAGGGGACTTTTACGAGCAGTACTTC. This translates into CASSWTGDFYEQYF.

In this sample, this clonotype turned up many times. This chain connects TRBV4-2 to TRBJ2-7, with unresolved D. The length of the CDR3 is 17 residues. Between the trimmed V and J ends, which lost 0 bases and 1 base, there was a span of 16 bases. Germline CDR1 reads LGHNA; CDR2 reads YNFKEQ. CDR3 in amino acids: CASSQDPNGAQSYEQYF. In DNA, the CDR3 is TGTGCCAGCAGCCAAGATCCGAACGGAGCACAATCCTACGAGCAGTACTTC.

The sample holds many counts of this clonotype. The CDR3 sequence is CASSPQTGPNYGYTF. For the CDR3, the DNA is TGTGCCAGCTCACCGCAAACGGGGCCTAACTATGGCTACACCTTC. The chain employs TRBV18 and TRBJ1-2, with D perhaps matching TRBD1 (5 bases). The CDR3 contains 15 residues. The germline CDR1 and CDR2 sequences are KGHSH and LQKENI. Trimming left V 3 bases short and J 0 bases short, with 11 bases between.

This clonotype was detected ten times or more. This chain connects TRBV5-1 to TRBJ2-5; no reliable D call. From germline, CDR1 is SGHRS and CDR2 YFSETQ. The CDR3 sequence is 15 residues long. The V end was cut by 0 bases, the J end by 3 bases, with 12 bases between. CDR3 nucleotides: TGCGCCAGCAGCTTGGCACCGCTAGGAAAAGAGACCCAGTACTTC. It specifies CASSLAPLGKETQYF. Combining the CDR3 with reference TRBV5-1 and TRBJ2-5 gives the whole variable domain KAGVTQTPRYLIKTRGQQVTLSCSPISGHRSVSWYQQTPGQGLQFLFEYFSETQRNKGNFPGRFSGRQFSNSRSEMNVSTLELGDSALYLCASSLAPLGKETQYFGPGTRLLVL.

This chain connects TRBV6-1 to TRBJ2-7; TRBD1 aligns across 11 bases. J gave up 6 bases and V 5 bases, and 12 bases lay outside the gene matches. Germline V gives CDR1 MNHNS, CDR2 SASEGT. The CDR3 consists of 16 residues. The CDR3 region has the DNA TGTGCCAGCAGTCCACTTGCCGGGACAGGGGGGTCCGAGCAGTACTTC. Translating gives CASSPLAGTGGSEQYF.

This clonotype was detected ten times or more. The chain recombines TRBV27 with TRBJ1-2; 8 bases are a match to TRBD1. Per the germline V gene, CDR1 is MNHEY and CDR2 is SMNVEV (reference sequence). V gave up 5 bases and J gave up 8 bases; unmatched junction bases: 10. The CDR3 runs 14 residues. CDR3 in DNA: TGTGCCAGCAGTCCCCAGGGGGCCGCACCCGGCTACACCTTC. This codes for CASSPQGAAPGYTF.